The clone carrying this T cell receptor (beta chain) showed up many times. This sample was included in a study of blood T cells in healthy people across ages. The second PCR ran about 6 to 11 cycles with a sample-barcoded 5' primer and J-beta primers. TCRdb independently ran MiXCR on the 5' RACE reads; one entry per CDR3 protein. The sample consists of hundreds of thousands of distinct CDR3 sequences, about 30% of them appearing once. Germline V gene lookup returns CDR1 SGDLS and CDR2 YYNGEE. Trimming left V 0 bases short and J 6 bases short, with 13 bases between. The CDR3 totals 14 residues. The chain joins TRBV9 to TRBJ2-7; perhaps TRBD2 as D (6 bases). The receptor was isolated from an elderly woman in good health. The sequenced material came from blood. CDR3 amino acids: CASSVAAGTGEQYF. In DNA, the CDR3 is TGTGCCAGCAGCGTAGCTGCGGGGACGGGCGAGCAGTACTTC.